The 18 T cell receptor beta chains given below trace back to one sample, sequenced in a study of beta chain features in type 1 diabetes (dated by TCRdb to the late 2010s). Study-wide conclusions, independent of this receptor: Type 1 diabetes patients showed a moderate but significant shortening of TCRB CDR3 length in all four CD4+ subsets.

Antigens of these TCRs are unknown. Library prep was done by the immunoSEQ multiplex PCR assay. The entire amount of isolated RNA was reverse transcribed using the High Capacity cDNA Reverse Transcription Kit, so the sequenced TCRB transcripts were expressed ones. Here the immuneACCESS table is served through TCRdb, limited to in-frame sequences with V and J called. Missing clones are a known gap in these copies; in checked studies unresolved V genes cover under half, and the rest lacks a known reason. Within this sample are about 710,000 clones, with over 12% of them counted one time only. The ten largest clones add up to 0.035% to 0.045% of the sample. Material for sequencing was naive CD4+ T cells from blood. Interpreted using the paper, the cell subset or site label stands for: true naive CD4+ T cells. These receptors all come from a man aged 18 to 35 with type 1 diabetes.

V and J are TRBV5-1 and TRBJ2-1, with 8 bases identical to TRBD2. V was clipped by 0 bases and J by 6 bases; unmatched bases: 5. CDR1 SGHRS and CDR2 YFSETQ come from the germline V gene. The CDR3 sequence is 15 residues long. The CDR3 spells CASSLGGGRLNEQFF. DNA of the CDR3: TGCGCCAGCAGCTTGGGAGGCGGGAGGCTCAATGAGCAGTTCTTC.

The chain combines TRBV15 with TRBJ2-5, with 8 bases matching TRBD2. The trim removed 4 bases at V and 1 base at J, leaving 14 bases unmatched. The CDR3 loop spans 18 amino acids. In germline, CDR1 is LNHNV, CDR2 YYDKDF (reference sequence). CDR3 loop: CATSKPVSGGLSQETQYF. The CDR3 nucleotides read TGTGCCACCAGCAAACCAGTCAGCGGGGGCCTTTCCCAAGAGACCCAGTACTTC.

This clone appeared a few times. The CDR3 here is CASSQGTADYGYTF. Written as DNA, the CDR3 is TGCGCCAGCAGCCAAGGGACAGCCGACTATGGCTACACCTTC. The V call is TRBV4-3, the J call TRBJ1-2; TRBD1 is a possible D gene (6 bases). This CDR3 is 14 amino acids long. From germline, CDR1 is LGHNA and CDR2 YSLEER. The V gene lost 1 base and the J gene lost 3 bases, with 9 bases spanning the gap.

DNA of the CDR3: TGTGCCAGCAGCTTAAGGCGAAGCACAGATACGCAGTATTTT. It codes for CASSLRRSTDTQYF. This sequence joins TRBV7-2 and TRBJ2-3, with no clear D. CDR1 is SGHTA, CDR2 FQGNSA, per germline. The CDR3 loop spans 14 amino acids. Deletions cut 2 bases from V and 0 bases from J, with 6 bases between.

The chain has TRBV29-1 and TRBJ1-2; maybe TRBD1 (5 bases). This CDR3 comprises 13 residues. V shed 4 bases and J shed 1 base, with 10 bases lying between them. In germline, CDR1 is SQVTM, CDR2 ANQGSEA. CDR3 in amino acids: CSVGRELNYGYTF. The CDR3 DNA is TGCAGCGTTGGCAGGGAACTTAACTATGGCTACACCTTC.

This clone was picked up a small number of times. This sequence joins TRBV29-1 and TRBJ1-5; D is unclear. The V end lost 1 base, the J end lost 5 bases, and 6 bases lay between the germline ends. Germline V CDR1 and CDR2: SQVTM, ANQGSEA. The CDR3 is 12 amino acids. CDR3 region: CSVEGQDQPQHF. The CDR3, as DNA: TGCAGCGTTGAAGGGCAGGATCAGCCCCAGCATTTT.

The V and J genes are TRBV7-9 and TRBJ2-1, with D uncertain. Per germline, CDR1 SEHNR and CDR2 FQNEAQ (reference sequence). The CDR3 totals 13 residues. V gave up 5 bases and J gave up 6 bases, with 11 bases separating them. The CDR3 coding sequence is TGTGCCAGCAGCCCAGCTGGGATCAATGAGCAGTTCTTC. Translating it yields CASSPAGINEQFF. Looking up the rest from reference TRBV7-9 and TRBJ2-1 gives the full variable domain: DTGVSQNPRHKITKRGQNVTFRCDPISEHNRLYWYRQTLGQGPEFLTYFQNEAQLEKSRLLSDRFSAERPKGSFSTLEIQRTEQGDSAMYLCASSPAGINEQFFGPGTRLTVL.

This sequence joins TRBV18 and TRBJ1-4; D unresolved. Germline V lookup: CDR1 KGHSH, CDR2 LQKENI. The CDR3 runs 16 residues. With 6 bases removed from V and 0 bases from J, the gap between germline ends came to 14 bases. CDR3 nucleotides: TGTGCCAGCTCCCCGAGGGTAATCACAACTAATGAAAAACTGTTTTTT. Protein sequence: CASSPRVITTNEKLFF.

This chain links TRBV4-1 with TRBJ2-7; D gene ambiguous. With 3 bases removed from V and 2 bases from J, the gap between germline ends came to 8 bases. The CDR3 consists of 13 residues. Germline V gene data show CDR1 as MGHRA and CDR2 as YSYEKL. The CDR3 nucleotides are TGCGCCAGCAGCCACCCTGGTCCCTACGAGCAGTACTTC. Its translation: CASSHPGPYEQYF.

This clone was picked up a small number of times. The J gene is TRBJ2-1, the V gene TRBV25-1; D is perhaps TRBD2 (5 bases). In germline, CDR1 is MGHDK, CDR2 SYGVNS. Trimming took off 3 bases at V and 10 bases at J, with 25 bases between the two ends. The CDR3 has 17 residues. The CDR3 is CASSDPRDYERNGEQFF. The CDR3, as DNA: TGTGCCAGCAGTGATCCCCGAGACTACGAGCGGAACGGAGAGCAGTTCTTC.

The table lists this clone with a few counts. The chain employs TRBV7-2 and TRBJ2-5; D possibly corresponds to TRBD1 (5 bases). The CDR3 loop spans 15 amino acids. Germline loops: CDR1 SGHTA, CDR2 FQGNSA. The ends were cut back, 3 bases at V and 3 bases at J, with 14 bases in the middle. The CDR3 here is CASSLGNGQKETQYF. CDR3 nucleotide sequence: TGTGCCAGCAGCTTGGGGAACGGACAAAAAGAGACCCAGTACTTC.

The CDR3 nucleotides read TGTGCCACCATCCCGAATAGCGGGAGCCATGAGCAGTTCTTC. Amino acid sequence: CATIPNSGSHEQFF. This chain uses TRBV15 with TRBJ2-1; TRBD2 matches at 9 bases. This CDR3 comprises 14 residues. Germline values: CDR1 LNHNV, CDR2 YYDKDF (reference sequence). Trimming cost V 7 bases and J 8 bases; bases outside gene matches: 9. Together with reference TRBV15 and TRBJ2-1, the CDR3 gives the full variable domain: DAMVIQNPRYQVTQFGKPVTLSCSQTLNHNVMYWYQQKSSQAPKLLFHYYDKDFNNEADTPDNFQSRRPNTSFCFLDIRSPGLGDTAMYLCATIPNSGSHEQFFGPGTRLTVL.

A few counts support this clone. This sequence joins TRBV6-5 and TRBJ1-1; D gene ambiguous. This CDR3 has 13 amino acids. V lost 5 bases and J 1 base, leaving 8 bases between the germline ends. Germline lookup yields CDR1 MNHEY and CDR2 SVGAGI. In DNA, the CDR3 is TGTGCCAGCAGTACTTCAGGGAACACTGAAGCTTTCTTT. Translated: CASSTSGNTEAFF.

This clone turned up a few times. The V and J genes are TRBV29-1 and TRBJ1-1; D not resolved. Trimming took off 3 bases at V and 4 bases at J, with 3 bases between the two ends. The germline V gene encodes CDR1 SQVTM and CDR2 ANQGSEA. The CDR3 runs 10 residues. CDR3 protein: CSVDSTEAFF. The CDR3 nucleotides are TGCAGCGTTGATTCCACTGAAGCTTTCTTT.

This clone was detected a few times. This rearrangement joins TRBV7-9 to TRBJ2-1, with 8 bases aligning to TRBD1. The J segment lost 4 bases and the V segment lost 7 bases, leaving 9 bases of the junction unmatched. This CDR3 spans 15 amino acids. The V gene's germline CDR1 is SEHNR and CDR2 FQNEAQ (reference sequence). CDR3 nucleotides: TGTGCCAGCACCCCAGGGGGCATGGGATACAATGAGCAGTTCTTC. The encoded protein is CASTPGGMGYNEQFF.

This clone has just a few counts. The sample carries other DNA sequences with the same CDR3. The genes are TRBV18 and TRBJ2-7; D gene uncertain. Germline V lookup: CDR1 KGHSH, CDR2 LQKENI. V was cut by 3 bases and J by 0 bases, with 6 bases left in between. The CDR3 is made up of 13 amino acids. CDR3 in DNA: TGTGCCAGCTCACCGAGGAGCTCCTACGAGCAGTACTTC. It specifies CASSPRSSYEQYF.

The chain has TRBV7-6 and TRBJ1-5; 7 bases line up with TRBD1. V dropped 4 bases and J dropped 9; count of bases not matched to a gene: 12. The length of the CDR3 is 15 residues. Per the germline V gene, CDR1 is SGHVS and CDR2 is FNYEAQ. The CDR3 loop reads CASSSYRDRQGPQHF. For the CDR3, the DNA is TGTGCCAGCAGCTCATACCGGGACAGACAAGGGCCCCAGCATTTT.

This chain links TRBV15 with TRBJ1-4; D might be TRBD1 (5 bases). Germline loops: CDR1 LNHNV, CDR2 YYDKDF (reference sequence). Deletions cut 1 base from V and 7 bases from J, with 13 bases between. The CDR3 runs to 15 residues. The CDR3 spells CATSRAGSQGEKLFF. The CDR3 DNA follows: TGTGCCACCAGCAGAGCAGGGTCGCAAGGTGAAAAACTGTTTTTT.